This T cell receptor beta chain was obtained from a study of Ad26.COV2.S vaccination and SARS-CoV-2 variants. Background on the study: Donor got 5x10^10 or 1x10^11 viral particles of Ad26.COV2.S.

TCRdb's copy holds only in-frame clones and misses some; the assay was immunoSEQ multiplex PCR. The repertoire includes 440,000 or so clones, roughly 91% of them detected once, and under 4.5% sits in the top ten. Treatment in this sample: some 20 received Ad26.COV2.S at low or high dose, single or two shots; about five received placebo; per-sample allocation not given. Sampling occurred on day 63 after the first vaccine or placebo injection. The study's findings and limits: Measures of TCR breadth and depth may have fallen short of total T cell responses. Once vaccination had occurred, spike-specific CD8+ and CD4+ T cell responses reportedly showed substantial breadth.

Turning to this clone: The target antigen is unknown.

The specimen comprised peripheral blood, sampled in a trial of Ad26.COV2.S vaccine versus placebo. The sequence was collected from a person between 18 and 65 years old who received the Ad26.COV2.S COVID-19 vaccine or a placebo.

For the CDR3, the DNA is TGTGCCAGCAGTGGTAGCAGGGTAGTAGACACTGAAGCTTTCTTT. Its translation is CASSGSRVVDTEAFF. This chain joins TRBV28 and TRBJ1-1, with a weak D call TRBD1 (5 bases). The V gene's germline CDR1 is MDHEN and CDR2 SYDVKM. V was clipped by 5 bases and J by 3 bases, with 16 bases between them. The CDR3 has 15 amino acids.